This record concerns one TCR beta chain sequence. Its antigen is not identified. Germline CDR1 is DFQATT and CDR2 is SNEGSKA (reference sequence). V dropped 5 bases and J dropped 0; count of bases not matched to a gene: 7. CDR3 length: 15 residues. 5'RACE primed from the constant segment yielded TCR alpha and TCR beta cDNA libraries bearing sample barcodes and UMIs. Each CDR3 protein gets one entry after TCRdb re-called the 5' RACE reads with MiXCR. The table lists about 400,000 distinct CDR3 sequences, 20% to 30% of them singletons. The data derive from a study of T-cell memory formation after mild COVID-19. Overall study: TCR clusters were largely donor specific.

Regarding the study as a whole: Later expanders leaned CD4+, whereas clones that contracted between day 15 and 85 were balanced CD4/CD8. Cross-reactive memory appears to have joined, as suggested by some responding clones showing up in pre-infection memory.

The sequenced material came from PBMCs or a T cell subset sorted from them (not recorded which). This TCR derives from an adult woman who had mild COVID-19 (a few samples of this study predate the infection). Cell type and time point are not known. The chain joins TRBV20-1 to TRBJ2-1; 7 bases are a match to TRBD1. CDR3 amino acids: CSALPRDSSYNEQFF. The CDR3 region has the DNA TGCAGTGCTCTACCTCGGGACAGCTCCTACAATGAGCAGTTCTTC.